The 14 T cell receptor beta chains in this list originate from one sample, sequenced in a study of lymphopenia after photon versus proton radiotherapy. Some clones are missing from TCRdb's copy, which holds only in-frame ones; the method was immunoSEQ multiplex PCR. The sample consists of tens of thousands of clones, 89% of them appearing once. This specimen was peripheral blood, taken from a patient treated with proton-based radiotherapy. These receptors all stem from a woman aged 70-85 years with pancreatic cancer. Some clones in this sample may be carry-over from other donors' samples.

The J gene is TRBJ2-5, the V gene TRBV19, with a weak D call TRBD1 (5 bases). Trimming removed 4 bases at V and 7 bases at J, with 13 bases between. The germline V gene has CDR1 LNHDA and CDR2 SQIVND (reference sequence). The CDR3 runs to 13 residues. CDR3 DNA: TGTGCCAGTAGTACAGGGCTAGGTACGACCCAGTACTTC. It is translated as CASSTGLGTTQYF.

The chain couples TRBV14 to TRBJ1-1; perhaps TRBD1 as D (6 bases). V lost 5 bases, J lost 7 bases, and 17 bases lay in between. The CDR3 sequence is 14 residues long. Per germline, CDR1 SGHDN and CDR2 FVKESK. The chain's CDR3 is CASSEWTARDEAFF. The CDR3 region has the DNA TGTGCCAGCAGCGAATGGACAGCACGGGATGAAGCTTTCTTT. Full variable domain (remainder filled in from reference TRBV14 and TRBJ1-1): EAGVTQFPSHSVIEKGQTVTLRCDPISGHDNLYWYRRVMGKEIKFLLHFVKESKQDESGMPNNRFLAERTGGTYSTLKVQPAELEDSGVYFCASSEWTARDEAFFGQGTRLTVV.

The rearrangement links TRBV7-9 to TRBJ2-1, with no clear D. The CDR3 is 11 residues long. V dropped 3 bases and J dropped 9 bases, with 6 bases sitting between them. Germline values: CDR1 SEHNR, CDR2 FQNEAQ (reference sequence). The CDR3 region has the DNA TGTGCCAGCAGCTTTAGCAGTGAGCAGTTCTTC. As protein: CASSFSSEQFF.

The J gene is TRBJ2-1, the V gene TRBV5-1; D gene uncertain. The V gene lost 0 bases and the J gene lost 4 bases, with 32 bases spanning the gap. This CDR3 contains 22 residues. CDR1 and CDR2 from the germline V gene are SGHRS and YFSETQ. Written as DNA, the CDR3 is TGCGCCAGCAGCTTGGCCCGCGACCAGGCGGAAAACCTCCACCAGGTTTACAATGAGCAGTTCTTC. Amino acids: CASSLARDQAENLHQVYNEQFF. Full variable domain (outside the CDR3, taken from reference TRBV5-1 and TRBJ2-1): KAGVTQTPRYLIKTRGQQVTLSCSPISGHRSVSWYQQTPGQGLQFLFEYFSETQRNKGNFPGRFSGRQFSNSRSEMNVSTLELGDSALYLCASSLARDQAENLHQVYNEQFFGPGTRLTVL.

V is TRBV28 and J is TRBJ1-1, with D maybe TRBD1 (5 bases). The germline CDR1 and CDR2 sequences are MDHEN and SYDVKM. V was trimmed by 4 bases and J by 6 bases, leaving 15 bases between them. This CDR3 has 14 amino acids. The CDR3 coding sequence is TGTGCCAGCAGTTCCCCAGCAGGGAGGGCTGAAGCTTTCTTT. Translated: CASSSPAGRAEAFF.

V usage is TRBV27 and J usage is TRBJ1-1, with D possibly TRBD1 on 5 matching bases. The CDR3 spans 15 residues. Germline V lookup: CDR1 MNHEY, CDR2 SMNVEV (reference sequence). Trimming took off 2 bases at V and 2 bases at J, with 12 bases between the two ends. The CDR3 bases are TGTGCCAGCAGTTTAGTCCCCAGGGCAAACACTGAAGCTTTCTTT. Encoded protein: CASSLVPRANTEAFF.

The chain carries TRBV28 and TRBJ2-1, with TRBD2 matching over 11 bases. CDR1 and CDR2 (germline): MDHEN, SYDVKM. The CDR3 is 13 amino acids. With V trimmed by 7 bases and J by 7 bases, 3 bases remained unmatched. As DNA, the CDR3 is TGTGCCAGCATGAGGACTAGCGGGAATGAGCAGTTCTTC. It translates to CASMRTSGNEQFF. The full variable domain, in which reference TRBV28 and TRBJ2-1 provide the parts outside the CDR3, is DVKVTQSSRYLVKRTGEKVFLECVQDMDHENMFWYRQDPGLGLRLIYFSYDVKMKEKGDIPEGYSVSREKKERFSLILESASTNQTSMYLCASMRTSGNEQFFGPGTRLTVL.

The rearrangement joins TRBV5-1 to TRBJ2-2; 9 bases line up with TRBD1. The CDR3 contains 17 residues. After removal of 5 bases from V and 0 bases from J, the junction contained 8 bases not matched to a gene. Germline lookup yields CDR1 SGHRS and CDR2 YFSETQ. The CDR3: CASRPGQGATNTGELFF. Here the CDR3 DNA reads TGCGCCAGCAGACCGGGACAGGGCGCCACGAACACCGGGGAGCTGTTTTTT.

The chain couples TRBV5-6 to TRBJ2-7; D is unresolved. Between the trimmed V and J ends, which lost 1 base and 2 bases, there was a span of 7 bases. The CDR3 is 13 residues long. The germline V gene encodes CDR1 SGHDT and CDR2 YYEEEE. CDR3 loop: CASSLTATYEQYF. In nucleotides, the CDR3 is TGTGCCAGCAGCTTGACAGCTACCTACGAGCAGTACTTC.

The chain recombines TRBV27 with TRBJ2-1, with TRBD2 matching over 8 bases. The germline V gene has CDR1 MNHEY and CDR2 SMNVEV (reference sequence). CDR3 length: 15 residues. V dropped 4 bases and J dropped 0; count of bases not matched to a gene: 2. CDR3 coding DNA: TGTGCCAGCAGTTCGAGCGGGAGCTCCTACAATGAGCAGTTCTTC. Translating it yields CASSSSGSSYNEQFF.

This chain uses TRBV18 with TRBJ1-1, with 9 bases lining up with TRBD1. Germline V gene sequence: CDR1 KGHSH, CDR2 LQKENI. The CDR3 is 14 residues long. V gave up 4 bases and J gave up 3 bases; unmatched junction bases: 3. CDR3 nucleotides: TGTGCCAGCTCACAACGACAGGGGGACACTGAAGCTTTCTTT. This codes for CASSQRQGDTEAFF.

This clone was seen just once. The chain carries TRBV10-3 and TRBJ1-1; 10 bases map to TRBD1. Per germline, CDR1 ENHRY and CDR2 SYGVKD. This CDR3 region has 13 residues. The ends lost 7 bases at V and 4 bases at J; junction bases unmatched: 3. The CDR3 reads CAITGQGVTEAFF. In DNA form, the CDR3 reads TGTGCCATCACTGGACAGGGGGTCACTGAAGCTTTCTTT.

This clone was counted between two and nine times. This chain uses TRBV10-1 with TRBJ2-7; 7 nucleotides agree with TRBD2. This CDR3 has 13 amino acids. Trimming took 4 bases from V and 6 from J; bases not matched to a gene: 6. Germline V gives CDR1 WNHNN, CDR2 SYGVQD (reference sequence). The chain's CDR3 is CASSGPGGVEQYF. The DNA for the CDR3 is TGCGCCAGCAGTGGTCCGGGAGGTGTCGAGCAGTACTTC.

The rearrangement joins TRBV6-4 to TRBJ1-1; D unclear. This CDR3 comprises 13 residues. Germline V gene data show CDR1 as MRHNA and CDR2 as SNTAGT. V lost 1 base and J 6 bases, leaving 9 bases between the germline ends. For the CDR3, the DNA is TGTGCCAGCAGTGACTATCAGTTCCCTGAAGCTTTCTTT. Amino acid sequence: CASSDYQFPEAFF.